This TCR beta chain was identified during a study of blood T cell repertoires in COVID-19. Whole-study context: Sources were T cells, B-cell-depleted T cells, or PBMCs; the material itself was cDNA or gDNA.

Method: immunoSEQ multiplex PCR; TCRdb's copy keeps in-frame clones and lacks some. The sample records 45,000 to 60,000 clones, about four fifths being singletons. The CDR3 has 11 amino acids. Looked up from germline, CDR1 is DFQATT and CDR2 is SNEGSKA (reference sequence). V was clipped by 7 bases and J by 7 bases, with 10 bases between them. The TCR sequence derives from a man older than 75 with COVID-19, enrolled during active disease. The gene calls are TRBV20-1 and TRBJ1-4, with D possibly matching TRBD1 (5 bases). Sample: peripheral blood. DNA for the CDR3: TGCAGTGGGGGGGGAGGTGAAAAACTGTTTTTT. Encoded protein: CSGGGGEKLFF.